In its sample, the clone carrying this T cell receptor beta chain ranks as medium-sized. Its antigen is not identified. Study conclusions and caveats: Tumor memory CD4+ T cell TCR gene usage was found to cluster with blood and lymph node memory CD4+ cells and with lymph node naive CD4+ cells. Tumor Tregs overlapped most with tumor, then blood, naive CD4+ cells.

After constant-region reverse-primer amplification, full-length variable regions underwent semi-nested PCR with Nested Universal Primer A. TCRdb called the 5' RACE reads again in MiXCR, with one record for every CDR3 protein. This sample has some 45,000 distinct CDR3 sequences; about 28% occur once, and the top ten carry under 2.5%. From germline, CDR1 is SGHTA and CDR2 FQGNSA. J was trimmed by 2 bases and V by 1 base; bases with no gene match: 15. This CDR3 is built from 20 residues. The sample comprised naive CD4+ T cells sorted from blood. The subset here: naive CD4+ T cells, CD4+CD45RA+CD25-. The chain employs TRBV7-2 and TRBJ2-7; 12 positions agree with TRBD2. This sequence was found in a female donor with breast cancer. In DNA form, the CDR3 reads TGTGCCAGCAGCTTAGATAGGCCGGGACTAGCGGGTCCGGATCCCTACGAGCAGTACTTC. As protein: CASSLDRPGLAGPDPYEQYF.